This T cell receptor (beta chain) was profiled in a study of CD8 T cells in Susac syndrome. RNA amounts of about 0.5 to 1 ug underwent reverse transcription with random hexamers. TCRdb independently ran MiXCR on the immunoSEQ multiplex PCR reads; one entry per CDR3 protein. This sample has approximately 80,000 distinct CDR3 sequences, with around 94% found just once. Germline CDR1 and CDR2: MNHNS and SASEGT. CDR3 size: 16 residues. Trimming cost V 7 bases and J 2 bases, with 20 bases left between them. This clonotype originated in a human donor with Susac syndrome. The chain has TRBV6-1 and TRBJ1-2; D not resolved. Sequenced: CD8+ T cells from PBMCs. For the CDR3, the DNA is TGTGCCAGCAAGCCGGACGGGCGGCTCATCAACTATGGCTACACCTTC. Translation: CASKPDGRLINYGYTF.